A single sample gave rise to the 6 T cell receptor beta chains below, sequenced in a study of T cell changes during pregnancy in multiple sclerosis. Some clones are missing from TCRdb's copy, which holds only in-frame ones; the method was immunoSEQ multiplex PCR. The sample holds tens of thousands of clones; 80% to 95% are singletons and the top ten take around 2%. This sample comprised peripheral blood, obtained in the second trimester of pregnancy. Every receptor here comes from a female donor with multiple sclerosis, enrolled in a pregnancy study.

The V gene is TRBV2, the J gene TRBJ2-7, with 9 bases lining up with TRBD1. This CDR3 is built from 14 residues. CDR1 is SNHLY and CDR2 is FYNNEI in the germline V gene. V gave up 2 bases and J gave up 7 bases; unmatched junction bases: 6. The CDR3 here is CASSEPGTGQEQYF. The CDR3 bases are TGTGCCAGCAGTGAACCCGGGACAGGGCAGGAGCAGTACTTC. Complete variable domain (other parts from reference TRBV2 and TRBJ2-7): EPEVTQTPSHQVTQMGQEVILRCVPISNHLYFYWYRQILGQKVEFLVSFYNNEISEKSEIFDDQFSVERPDGSNFTLKIRSTKLEDSAMYFCASSEPGTGQEQYFGPGTRLTVT.

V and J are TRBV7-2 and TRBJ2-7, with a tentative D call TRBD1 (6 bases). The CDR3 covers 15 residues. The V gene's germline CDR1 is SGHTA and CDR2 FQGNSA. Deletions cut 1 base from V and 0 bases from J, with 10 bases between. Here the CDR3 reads CASSLVIQGSYEQYF. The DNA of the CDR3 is TGTGCCAGCAGCTTAGTCATACAGGGCTCCTACGAGCAGTACTTC. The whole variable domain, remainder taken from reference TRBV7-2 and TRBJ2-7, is GAGVSQSPSNKVTEKGKDVELRCDPISGHTALYWYRQSLGQGLEFLIYFQGNSAPDKSGLPSDRFSAERTGGSVSTLTIQRTQQEDSAVYLCASSLVIQGSYEQYFGPGTRLTVT.

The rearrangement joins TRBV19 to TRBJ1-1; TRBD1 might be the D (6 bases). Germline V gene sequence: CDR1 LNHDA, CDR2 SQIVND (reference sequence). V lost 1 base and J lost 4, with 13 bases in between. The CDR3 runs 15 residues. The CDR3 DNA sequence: TGTGCCAGTAGTATAGGAGTAGGGGGGGGCACTGAAGCTTTCTTT. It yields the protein CASSIGVGGGTEAFF.

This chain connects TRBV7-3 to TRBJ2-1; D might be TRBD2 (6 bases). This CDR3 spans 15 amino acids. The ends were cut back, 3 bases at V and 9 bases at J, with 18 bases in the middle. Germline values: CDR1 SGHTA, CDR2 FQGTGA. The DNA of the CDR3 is TGTGCCAGCAGCTTCAGGCGGGACCTCTCGGGTGAGCAGTTCTTC. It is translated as CASSFRRDLSGEQFF.

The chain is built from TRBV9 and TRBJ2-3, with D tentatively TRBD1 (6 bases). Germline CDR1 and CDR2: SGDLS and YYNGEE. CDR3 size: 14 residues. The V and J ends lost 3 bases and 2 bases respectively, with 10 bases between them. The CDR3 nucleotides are TGTGCCAGCAGCGGGGGACACTTCACAGATACGCAGTATTTT. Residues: CASSGGHFTDTQYF.

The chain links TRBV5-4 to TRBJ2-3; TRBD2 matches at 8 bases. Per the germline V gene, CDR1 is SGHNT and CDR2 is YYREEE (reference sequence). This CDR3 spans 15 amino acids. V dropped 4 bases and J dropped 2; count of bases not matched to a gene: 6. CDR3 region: CASSVGGGTTDTQYF. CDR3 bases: TGTGCCAGCAGCGTCGGGGGGGGCACCACAGATACGCAGTATTTT.